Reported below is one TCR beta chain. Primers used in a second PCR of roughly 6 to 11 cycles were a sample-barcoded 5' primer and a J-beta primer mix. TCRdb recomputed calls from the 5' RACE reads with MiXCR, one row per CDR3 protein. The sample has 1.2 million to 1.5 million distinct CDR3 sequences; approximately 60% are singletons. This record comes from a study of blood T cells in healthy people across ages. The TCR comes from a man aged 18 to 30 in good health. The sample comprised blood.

The CDR3: CASSEDLTATSNTGELFF. The CDR3 nucleotides are TGTGCCAGCAGTGAAGATTTAACAGCTACTTCGAACACCGGGGAGCTGTTTTTT. The J gene is TRBJ2-2, the V gene TRBV2, with unresolved D. This CDR3 is 18 amino acids long. Trimming took 1 base from V and 0 from J, leaving 15 bases between them. Germline CDR1 is SNHLY and CDR2 is FYNNEI.